Each of the 15 T cell receptor beta chains below was sequenced from the same sample in a study of shared clonotypes between healthy human individuals. Clones were read by immunoSEQ multiplex PCR, and TCRdb kept only the in-frame ones, dropping some. The sample shows roughly 1,800,000 clones, about 95% of them seen only once. CD45RO-negative cells were positively selected for CCR7, leaving out terminally differentiated effector memory CD45RA+ cells. The source material was naive CD8+ T cells sorted from blood. The receptors were sampled from a man aged 18 to 29 in good health.

Concerning this clone itself: Other DNA variants within this sample encode the same CDR3. The chain combines TRBV27 with TRBJ1-4; no reliable D call. V lost 5 bases and J 2 bases, leaving 9 bases between the germline ends. This CDR3 is built from 14 residues. Germline assignment: CDR1 MNHEY and CDR2 SMNVEV (reference sequence). The CDR3 region is CASSPLGTNEKLFF. CDR3 nucleotide sequence: TGTGCCAGCAGTCCACTCGGGACTAATGAAAAACTGTTTTTT.

Comments on this clone: The junction and the germline gene differ at one end; a read error may be behind it. CDR3 nucleotide sequence: TGTGCTAGCAGCTTGGGACTAGCTGGGTACAATGAGCAGTTCTTC. Its translation: CASSLGLAGYNEQFF. V is TRBV7-7 and J is TRBJ2-1, with TRBD2 matching over 9 bases. CDR3 length: 15 residues. Germline V gene lookup returns CDR1 SSHAT and CDR2 FNYEAQ (reference sequence).

The chain links TRBV9 to TRBJ2-5; TRBD2 matches 9 bases. The ends lost 3 bases at V and 4 bases at J; junction bases unmatched: 7. The CDR3 totals 15 residues. Germline CDR1 is SGDLS and CDR2 is YYNGEE. The CDR3 nucleotides are TGTGCCAGCAGCGCTGCTAGCGGGGTCACAGAGACCCAGTACTTC. It specifies CASSAASGVTETQYF.

Concerning this clone itself: This sample also contains other DNA sequences that code for the same CDR3. The J gene is TRBJ2-7, the V gene TRBV28; 7 positions match TRBD1. The germline gives CDR1 MDHEN, CDR2 SYDVKM. The CDR3 has 14 residues. V lost 4 bases to trimming and J lost 1 base; unmatched junction nucleotides: 4. CDR3 residues: CASSSQGSSYEQYF. The CDR3 DNA sequence: TGTGCCAGCAGTTCACAGGGGTCTTCCTACGAGCAGTACTTC.

The rearrangement uses TRBV5-1 and TRBJ1-3; D gene uncertain. CDR3 length: 15 residues. V was clipped by 4 bases and J by 0 bases, with 11 bases between them. Germline V gene data show CDR1 as SGHRS and CDR2 as YFSETQ. CDR3 in amino acids: CASSPDPSSGNTIYF. CDR3 nucleotide sequence: TGCGCCAGCAGCCCCGACCCAAGCTCTGGAAACACCATATATTTT.

The gene calls are TRBV5-4 and TRBJ1-1; tentative D call: TRBD1 (6 bases). Trimming cost V 3 bases and J 4 bases, with 16 bases left between them. This CDR3 has 15 amino acids. Germline loops: CDR1 SGHNT, CDR2 YYREEE (reference sequence). The DNA of the CDR3 is TGTGCCAGCAGCTCGGACTGGGGGGCAGGCACTGAAGCTTTCTTT. Protein product: CASSSDWGAGTEAFF.

This chain connects TRBV11-2 to TRBJ2-2, with a possible D match to TRBD1 (6 bases). The CDR3 loop spans 11 amino acids. Trimming shortened V by 5 bases and J by 14 bases, and 12 bases separated the two germline ends. The germline V gene encodes CDR1 SGHAT and CDR2 FQNNGV. The CDR3 loop is CASSTLTGLFF. The CDR3 DNA reads as TGTGCCAGCAGCACGTTGACAGGACTGTTTTTT.

The V gene is TRBV4-3, the J gene TRBJ2-2; no reliable D call. Germline V gene data show CDR1 as LGHNA and CDR2 as YSLEER. CDR3 length: 14 residues. V lost 6 bases to trimming and J lost 1 base, with 9 bases between them. CDR3 DNA: TGCGCCAGCAGTCCTCTGCGGAACACCGGGGAGCTGTTTTTT. Translated, it gives CASSPLRNTGELFF.

The rearrangement uses TRBV7-9 and TRBJ2-3; TRBD1 matches at 7 bases. Germline trimming cut 4 bases from V and 2 bases from J; bases unmatched to any gene: 18. Germline-derived CDR1 and CDR2 are SEHNR and FQNEAQ (reference sequence). The CDR3 has 19 residues. This CDR3 is CASSSDGDRQELNTDTQYF. DNA of the CDR3: TGTGCCAGCAGCTCCGACGGGGACAGACAAGAACTAAACACAGATACGCAGTATTTT.

V gene TRBV7-9 combines with J gene TRBJ2-7, with D possibly matching TRBD1 (6 bases). V dropped 5 bases and J dropped 5 bases, with 13 bases sitting between them. The CDR3 totals 13 residues. CDR1 and CDR2 (germline): SEHNR, FQNEAQ (reference sequence). The DNA for the CDR3 is TGTGCCAGCAGCATAGGACAGTCCCACGAGCAGTACTTC. Its translation is CASSIGQSHEQYF.

The chain has TRBV19 and TRBJ2-2; 11 positions agree with TRBD2. Germline CDR1 LNHDA, CDR2 SQIVND (reference sequence). This CDR3 contains 16 residues. After removal of 6 bases from V and 6 bases from J, the junction contained 9 bases not matched to a gene. The CDR3 DNA is TGTGCCAGTAGCTCAGTGACTAGCGGGGCTCCCGGGGAGCTGTTTTTT. This gives the protein CASSSVTSGAPGELFF.

The rearrangement uses TRBV19 and TRBJ2-7, with a weak D call TRBD1 (5 bases). Per germline, CDR1 LNHDA and CDR2 SQIVND (reference sequence). Trimming took off 1 base at V and 2 bases at J, with 9 bases between the two ends. The CDR3 is 14 amino acids. CDR3 amino acids: CASSIGRTTYEQYF. The CDR3 DNA reads as TGTGCCAGTAGTATAGGAAGGACAACCTACGAGCAGTACTTC.

V gene TRBV30 combines with J gene TRBJ2-7; TRBD1 matches at 12 bases. Germline trimming cut 7 bases from V and 5 bases from J; bases unmatched to any gene: 6. Germline V gives CDR1 GTSNPN, CDR2 SVGIG (reference sequence). CDR3 length: 13 amino acids. CDR3: CALPGQGADEQYF. In nucleotides, the CDR3 is TGTGCCTTACCGGGACAGGGGGCGGACGAGCAGTACTTC. Full variable domain (remainder filled in from reference TRBV30 and TRBJ2-7): SQTIHQWPATLVQPVGSPLSLECTVEGTSNPNLYWYRQAAGRGLQLLFYSVGIGQISSEVPQNLSASRPQDRQFILSSKKLLLSDSGFYLCALPGQGADEQYFGPGTRLTVT.

The genes are TRBV6-5 and TRBJ2-7, with D possibly TRBD1 on 7 matching bases. From germline, CDR1 is MNHEY and CDR2 SVGAGI. CDR3 length: 14 residues. The V end was cut by 5 bases, the J end by 2 bases, with 13 bases between. In DNA, the CDR3 is TGTGCCAGCAGTCCCGGGGGACAGACCTACGAGCAGTACTTC. It codes for CASSPGGQTYEQYF.

For this clone: Other DNA sequences in the sample encode the same CDR3. The V gene is TRBV15, the J gene TRBJ2-5; D ambiguous. Germline V gives CDR1 LNHNV, CDR2 YYDKDF (reference sequence). This CDR3 has 14 residues. The V end lost 1 base, the J end lost 2 bases, and 8 bases lay between the germline ends. CDR3 sequence reads: CATSRVPEQETQYF. In DNA, the CDR3 is TGTGCCACCAGCAGAGTGCCAGAGCAAGAGACCCAGTACTTC.